What follows describes a single T cell receptor (beta chain). This clone was observed a handful of times. It has no known antigen specificity. No much larger clone exists at a distance of one base, and base qualities are not known. The entire amount of isolated RNA was reverse transcribed using the High Capacity cDNA Reverse Transcription Kit, so the sequenced TCRB transcripts were expressed ones. Deep immunoSEQ sequencing was applied to naive, central memory and regulatory T cell samples, giving an average of around 3.8 million total reads per sample. After sorted cells were lysed in RLT buffer, RNA was extracted with DNase-treated RNeasy Micro or Mini kits, with the choice depending on cell number. To prevent cross-contamination, every cell subset was processed on its own, while patient and healthy donor samples were processed together. Using the immunoSEQ multiplex PCR, TCRB sequences were amplified from cDNA into 87-bp fragments spanning the CDR3 region. Sequencing of the amplicons was done on the Illumina HiSeq platform. In the paper's pipeline: PCR bias was computationally corrected using synthetic template baselines, reads within Hamming distance 2 were collapsed, and singletons that could not be merged were discarded. Reads were aligned to IMGT to assign V, D and J genes, CDR3 length, and insertions or deletions at six rearrangement sites. Clonotype counts were normalized to sorted cell number within each subset before computing true diversity and Gini coefficients with the tcR R package. Repertoire sharing was quantified using the overlap coefficient calculated on TCRB nucleotide sequences. As a proxy for the pre-selection repertoire, out-of-frame TCRB sequences from naive cells were analyzed. In TCRdb, the immuneACCESS table is reduced to in-frame sequences with V and J assigned. These tables do not hold every clone; where another copy was compared, an unresolved V gene accounts for under half, and the others remain unexplained. V and J calls and clone size are given by that table; D and trimming were obtained from the DNA. The sample table lists 350,000 to 450,000 clones, about 15% of them with a count of one. 0.019% of the sample rests with the top ten.

These data belong to a study of beta chain features in type 1 diabetes listed by TCRdb under 2018. Regarding the study in general: Mean age, gender distribution, total cell number and subset yield did not differ between patients and healthy donors. A total of 100 million to 110 million sorted cells were examined across all samples, and a strong correlation was observed between cell number per subset and RNA yield. The study compared TCRB repertoires of sorted circulating CD4+ T cell subsets between recently diagnosed type 1 diabetes patients and matched healthy donors. Naive and central memory subsets were obtained from all 28 donors, but regulatory and stem cell-like memory subsets were isolated from only 8 patients and 8 healthy donors. Findings and caveats that apply to the study as a whole: Sequencing cDNA rather than genomic DNA could over-represent highly expressing activated cells, although activation and CD3 levels did not differ between groups. Shorter templates might be favored by PCR, yet because patient and control samples were amplified and corrected together, any such skew would affect both groups equally. Only small numbers of individuals were included in the HLA sub-analyses, which left unresolved whether HLA type had any influence on TCRB rearrangement. In all four CD4+ subsets, TCRB CDR3 length was moderately but significantly shorter in type 1 diabetes patients. Naive, central memory and regulatory TCRB repertoires appeared to be more alike among patients than among healthy donors. At VDJ recombination sites, type 1 diabetes patients had fewer insertions and more deleted nucleotides, which implies abnormalities in thymic rearrangement.

Trimming accounts for 5 bases at V and 5 bases at J, while the number of junction bases matched to no gene is 10. CDR3 length: 17 amino acids, cysteine to phenylalanine. Only the CDR3 region is kept as DNA, spanning 51 bases read in frame from base 1. The germline V gene (reference sequence) gives CDR1 as MNHEY and CDR2 as SMNVEV. From each donor, a single peripheral blood sample of roughly 0.11 L on average was drawn into heparinised tubes. A BD FACSAria II and a panel including CD45RO, CCR7, CD25, CD127, CD95 and CD27 were used to sort naive, central memory, regulatory and stem cell-like memory CD4+ T cells. Purity was above 95% for every sorted population. Right away, PBMCs were isolated by Lymphoprep density gradient centrifugation and were stained directly, with no culture step. Samples were stained and sorted in pairs, with one healthy donor and one patient per experiment, so that batch effects were minimized.

This receptor chain uses TRBV27 and TRBJ2-3, with 13 junctional bases fitting TRBD2. The source material was naive CD4+ T cells from blood. According to the study, the label for this sample's cell subset or site signals: true naive CD4+ T cells. The source is a woman aged 18-29 years in good health. The sequence in DNA is TGTGCCAGCAGTCGAAGGACTAGCGGGAGTACCGGAGATACGCAGTATTTT. The encoded protein is CASSRRTSGSTGDTQYF.